This T cell receptor (beta chain) emerged from a study of CD8 T cells in ankylosing spondylitis (dated by TCRdb to about 2017). Regarding the study in general: To find TCR variants linked to disease, the study profiled T cell receptor beta repertoires in ankylosing spondylitis patients and healthy donors. The full study cohort comprised 25 ankylosing spondylitis patients and roughly 110 healthy donors. Peripheral blood samples were taken, and synovial fluid was additionally collected from ankylosing spondylitis patients.

There are many counts of this clonotype. Its antigen is still unknown. Base qualities are missing; no much larger clone stands one base away. General study outcomes and caveats: Some motif variants were previously reported in synovial fluid and blood of reactive arthritis patients, suggesting common disease-initiation mechanisms. The disease-linked clones showed a CD8+ phenotype and occurred at relatively low frequencies in peripheral blood. A TCR beta motif made up of several highly homologous amino acid variants appeared to be characteristic of blood from ankylosing spondylitis patients. Significant enrichment of the disease-linked clones was reported in matched synovial fluid samples from ankylosing spondylitis patients.

CDR1 and CDR2, per the germline V gene, are SGHVS and FNYEAQ. The CDR3 covers 14 residues, taking in both the cysteine and the phenylalanine. This entry keeps only the CDR3 DNA: 42 bases, framed from base 1. V loses 2 bases, J loses 5 bases, and the germline ends lie 12 bases apart. These reads were obtained on an Illumina HiSeq 2500. TCR beta libraries were prepared by quantitative 5'-RACE with molecular barcodes. As for the original processing: A new computational method, built on a probabilistic model of VDJ rearrangement, was used to identify disease-linked TCR variants. TCRdb reprocessed the public reads (quality trimming at Q25 with fastp, clone calling with MiXCR) and kept in-frame beta chains. Entries that share a CDR3 protein sequence are merged under the most common genes and DNA. It is TCRdb's table, rather than the study itself, that gives the V and J calls and clone size. In all, the sample holds 300,000 to 350,000 distinct CDR3 sequences, and roughly 20% of those were seen once. Roughly 3.4% of the sample is taken by the ten largest.

This sequence uses TRBV7-6 and TRBJ2-5; matching of 6 bases hints at TRBD2 as the D gene. Sequenced material: blood, either unsorted or a sorted T cell fraction (not recorded which). The clonotype was recovered from a female donor with ankylosing spondylitis or in good health (not recorded which). The CDR3 loop reads CASSLMEGSETQYF. The nucleotide sequence reads as follows: TGTGCCAGCAGCTTAATGGAGGGATCGGAGACCCAGTACTTC.